These T cell receptor beta chains were read from a single sample in a study of response to subunit inactivated influenza vaccine. One entry per CDR3 protein results from TCRdb running MiXCR on the RT-PCR reads. The sample yields about 240,000 distinct CDR3 sequences, more than 10% seen once. The sample consisted of non-naive T cells sorted from PBMCs, taken 14 to 15 days before vaccination. The receptors stem from a man aged 50 to 59 who received an inactivated influenza vaccine. Both conserved end residues are part of each CDR3. D genes are given only for firm matches. Only part of the rows carry a size: once, few, many, or a class if the clone is expanded.

clone_size j_call d_call v_call cdr3_nt cdr3_aa
few TRBJ2-1 . TRBV11-2 TGTGCCAGCAGCTTAGCATCGTCGGCTAATGAGCAGTTCTTC CASSLASSANEQFF
. TRBJ1-5 TRBD1 TRBV20-1 TGCAGTGGGGGACAGCTCAATCAGCCCCAGCATTTT CSGGQLNQPQHF
few TRBJ2-3 TRBD2 TRBV29-1 TGCAGCTTATTTCTAGCGGGAGTCGGAGATACGCAGTATTTT CSLFLAGVGDTQYF
. TRBJ1-5 TRBD1 TRBV20-1 TGCAGTGCTAGGACAGGGGTAACCAATCAGCCCCAGCATTTT CSARTGVTNQPQHF
few TRBJ2-7 TRBD2 TRBV5-6 TGTGCCAGCAGCCGCCTAGCGGGAGGGGGGGGCCGGACCTACGAGCAGTACTTC CASSRLAGGGGRTYEQYF
few TRBJ2-7 TRBD1 TRBV28 TGTGCCAGCATGGGACAGGGGGCGGTGAGAGAGCAGTACTTC CASMGQGAVREQYF
. TRBJ2-1 TRBD1 TRBV20-1 TGCAGTGCTCCGACAGGGGCCTACAATGAGCAGTTCTTC CSAPTGAYNEQFF
. TRBJ2-7 TRBD2 TRBV20-1 TGCAGTGCTAGAGATTCTAGCGGGTCCCTCTACGAGCAGTACTTC CSARDSSGSLYEQYF
many TRBJ2-7 . TRBV10-3 TGTGCCATCAGTGAGTCGAATTTGGGAGTGTACGAGCAGTACTTC CAISESNLGVYEQYF
. TRBJ1-5 TRBD1 TRBV6-1 TGTGCCGTGGGCAGGGGGCAGGGTCAGCCCCAGCATTTT CAVGRGQGQPQHF
. TRBJ2-7 . TRBV7-2 TGTGCCAGCAGCTTAGTCGATTTTGGCAGCTACGAGCAGTACTTC CASSLVDFGSYEQYF
many TRBJ2-7 . TRBV14 TGTGCCAGCAGCCAAGGTTCCCTCTCCTACGAGCAGTACTTC CASSQGSLSYEQYF
many TRBJ2-1 . TRBV7-2 TGTGCCAGCAGCCGGACATTTGGCAATGAGCAGTTCTTC CASSRTFGNEQFF
many TRBJ1-3 TRBD1 TRBV5-6 TGTGCCAGCAGCTTTTTCGGACAGGGGGCAATTGGAAACACCATATATTTT CASSFFGQGAIGNTIYF
many TRBJ2-5 . TRBV24-1 TGTGCCACCAGTGATTTCGTTGTTGACCAAGAGACCCAGTACTTC CATSDFVVDQETQYF
many TRBJ2-1 TRBD1 TRBV5-1 TGCGCCAGCAGCGTTAGACAGGGAACGGCCCAGGGCGATGAGCAGTTCTTC CASSVRQGTAQGDEQFF
few TRBJ2-6 . TRBV6-5 TGTGCCAGCAGTTACGACCGAAAGGGGGCCAACGTCCTGACTTTC CASSYDRKGANVLTF
few TRBJ1-2 . TRBV4-3 TGCGCCAGCAGCCAAGACGCGGCGGGCTGGGGCTACACCTTC CASSQDAAGWGYTF
few TRBJ2-3 . TRBV20-1 TGCAGTGCTAGAAAACAGGACAGCACAGATACGCAGTATTTT CSARKQDSTDTQYF
. TRBJ2-6 . TRBV11-1 TGTGCCAGCACCCGTAGGCGTCAGGGAACCTCTGGGGCCAACGTCCTGACTTTC CASTRRRQGTSGANVLTF
many TRBJ2-5 . TRBV4-3 TGCGCCAGCAGCCAAGCGTGGGGGCCCCAAGAGACCCAGTACTTC CASSQAWGPQETQYF
. TRBJ2-7 . TRBV7-3 TGTGCCAGCAGCTTAACGTCCAAGGGGGATAAGTACTTC CASSLTSKGDKYF
. TRBJ2-2 . TRBV19 TGTGCCAGTAGTACCCAGGGGTTTAACACCGGGGAGCTGTTTTTT CASSTQGFNTGELFF
many TRBJ2-5 . TRBV28 TGTGCCAGCAGTTTCCGGGACTTGGGGGCCCAAGAGACCCAGTACTTC CASSFRDLGAQETQYF
. TRBJ2-1 . TRBV19 TGTGCCAGTAGTATTGGACCTCCCTCCTACAATGAGCAGTTCTTC CASSIGPPSYNEQFF
few TRBJ2-4 TRBD1 TRBV7-2 TGTGCCAGCAGCTTGACAGGGCAAAACATTCAGTACTTC CASSLTGQNIQYF
few TRBJ2-1 TRBD2 TRBV29-1 TGCAGCGTTGAAGTGCGCGGGGGGCCTGGCGAGCAGTTCTTC CSVEVRGGPGEQFF
. TRBJ1-5 . TRBV12-3/TRBV12-4 TGTGCCAGCAGTTTAAATGTAGAACGCAATCAGCCCCAGCATTTT CASSLNVERNQPQHF
many TRBJ1-2 . TRBV4-2 TGTGCCAGCAGCCAAGATCTCGGGCTTGGCTACACCTTC CASSQDLGLGYTF
few TRBJ2-7 . TRBV11-2 TGTGCCAGCAGCTTAAGTTTCGGCAGGACCTACGAGCAGTACTTC CASSLSFGRTYEQYF
many TRBJ1-4 . TRBV12-3/TRBV12-4 TGTGCCAGCAGCGATAGACCTCTCGATGAAAAACTGTTTTTT CASSDRPLDEKLFF
few TRBJ2-7 . TRBV6-2/TRBV6-3 TGTGCCAGCAGTTACGCGGGGTACGAGCAGTACTTC CASSYAGYEQYF
many TRBJ1-5 . TRBV4-3 TGCGCCAGCAGCCATGACCGACTGGGCAATCAGCCCCAGCATTTT CASSHDRLGNQPQHF
. TRBJ2-6 . TRBV6-2/TRBV6-3 TGTGCCAGCAGGACCTTGTCACGGGGTTTATTGGCCAACGTCCTGACTTTC CASRTLSRGLLANVLTF
. TRBJ2-1 . TRBV24-1 TGTGCCACCAGTGACCAGGGTCTGGCACAGTTCTTC CATSDQGLAQFF
. TRBJ2-3 . TRBV19 TGTGCCAGTAGTATACTGAGTCTACAAGGAGATACGCAGTATTTT CASSILSLQGDTQYF
few TRBJ2-2 . TRBV24-1 TGTGCCACCAGCCGGGACTTCAACACCGGGGAGCTGTTTTTT CATSRDFNTGELFF
. TRBJ2-1 . TRBV5-6 TGTGCCAGCAGCGAAACCGGGACACCTAGTGATGTGCAGTTCTTC CASSETGTPSDVQFF
few TRBJ1-5 . TRBV6-1 TGTGCCAGCAGTAAGGGCCTTGACCAGCCCCAGCATTTT CASSKGLDQPQHF
. TRBJ2-3 . TRBV3-1 TGTGCCAGCAGCCCCCAACAGGGTTCCGCGCAGTATTTT CASSPQQGSAQYF
. TRBJ2-7 TRBD1 TRBV6-1 TGTGCCAGCAGTGAAGCCGGGACAGGGTACGAGCAGTACTTC CASSEAGTGYEQYF
few TRBJ2-5 TRBD2 TRBV20-1 TGCAGTGCGAAGCCCCCCTGGACTAGCGGGAGTGAGGGGACCCAGTACTTC CSAKPPWTSGSEGTQYF
few TRBJ1-4 . TRBV7-8 TGTGCCAGCAGCTTCAGCGTTCGGGGTGAAAAACTGTTTTTT CASSFSVRGEKLFF
few TRBJ2-3 TRBD2 TRBV27 TGTGCCAGCAGTCCATCGGGACTAGCGGGATTAGAGCAGTATTTT CASSPSGLAGLEQYF
few TRBJ2-5 . TRBV12-3/TRBV12-4 TGTGCCAGCAGTGCGGACAGCGCCCAGGAGACCCAGTACTTC CASSADSAQETQYF
. TRBJ2-5 . TRBV7-2 TGTGCCAGCAGCCCCCAGGGGACCCAGTACTTC CASSPQGTQYF